Reported below is one T cell receptor beta chain. Its antigen remains unknown. The authors' processing: Because ImmunoSEQ provided only junction sequences with no quality scores, the filtering differed. Data came from immunoSEQ multiplex PCR; TCRdb stores just in-frame clones and leaves some out. From that table come the V and J calls and clone size; the DNA was used to work out D and trimming. The sample shows nearly 500,000 clones, 70% to 80% of them seen only once. The healthy adult donors were HIV-negative and reported no recent acute infections or vaccinations. This entry belongs to a study of shared clonotypes between healthy human individuals. Study conclusions and caveats: Sampling covered nothing but blood. Tissue TCR repertoires likely differ from those found in blood.

The CDR3 sequence is 13 residues long. Trimming took off 6 bases at V and 6 bases at J, with 11 bases between the two ends. CDR1 is LNHDA and CDR2 is SQIVND in the germline V gene (reference sequence). The chain has TRBV19 and TRBJ2-2; TRBD2 might be the D (6 bases). The sequence derives from a woman aged 40 to 55 in good health. Some clones in this sample may be carry-over from other donors' samples. Source material: PBMCs. The CDR3, as DNA: TGTGCCAGTAGCAGACTAGTCGCCGGGGAGCTGTTTTTT. Protein sequence: CASSRLVAGELFF.